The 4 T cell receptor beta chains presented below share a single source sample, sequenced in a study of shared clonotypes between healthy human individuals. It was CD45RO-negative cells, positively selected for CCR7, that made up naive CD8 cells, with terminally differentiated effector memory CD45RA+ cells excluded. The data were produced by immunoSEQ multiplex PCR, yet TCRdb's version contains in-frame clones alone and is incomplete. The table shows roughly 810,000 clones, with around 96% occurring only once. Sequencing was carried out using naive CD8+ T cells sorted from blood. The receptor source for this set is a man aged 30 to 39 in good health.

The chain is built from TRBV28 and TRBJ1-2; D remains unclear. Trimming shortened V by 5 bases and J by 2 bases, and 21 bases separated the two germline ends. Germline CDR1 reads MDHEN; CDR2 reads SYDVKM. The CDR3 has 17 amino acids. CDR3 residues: CASSDIENIGRNYGYTF. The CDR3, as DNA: TGTGCCAGCAGTGATATAGAGAACATAGGGCGCAACTATGGCTACACCTTC.

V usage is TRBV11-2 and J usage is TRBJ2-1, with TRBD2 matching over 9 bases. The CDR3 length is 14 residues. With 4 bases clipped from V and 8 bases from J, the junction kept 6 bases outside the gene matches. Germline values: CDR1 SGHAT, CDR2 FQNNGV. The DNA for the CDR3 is TGTGCCAGCAGCTGGGCTAGCGGGAACTATGAGCAGTTCTTC. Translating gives CASSWASGNYEQFF.

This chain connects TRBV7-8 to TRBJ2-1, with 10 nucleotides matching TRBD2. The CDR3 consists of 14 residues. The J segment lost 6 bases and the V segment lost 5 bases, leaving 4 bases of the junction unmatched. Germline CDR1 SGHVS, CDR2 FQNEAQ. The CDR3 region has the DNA TGTGCCAGCAGCACCCGACTAGCGGGCAATGAGCAGTTCTTC. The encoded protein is CASSTRLAGNEQFF.

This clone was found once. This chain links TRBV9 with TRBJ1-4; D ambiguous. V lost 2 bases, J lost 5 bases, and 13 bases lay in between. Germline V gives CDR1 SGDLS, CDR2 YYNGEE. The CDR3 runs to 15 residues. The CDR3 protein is CASSVSSDRNEKLFF. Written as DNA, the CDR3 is TGTGCCAGCAGCGTCTCATCAGATCGCAATGAAAAACTGTTTTTT.